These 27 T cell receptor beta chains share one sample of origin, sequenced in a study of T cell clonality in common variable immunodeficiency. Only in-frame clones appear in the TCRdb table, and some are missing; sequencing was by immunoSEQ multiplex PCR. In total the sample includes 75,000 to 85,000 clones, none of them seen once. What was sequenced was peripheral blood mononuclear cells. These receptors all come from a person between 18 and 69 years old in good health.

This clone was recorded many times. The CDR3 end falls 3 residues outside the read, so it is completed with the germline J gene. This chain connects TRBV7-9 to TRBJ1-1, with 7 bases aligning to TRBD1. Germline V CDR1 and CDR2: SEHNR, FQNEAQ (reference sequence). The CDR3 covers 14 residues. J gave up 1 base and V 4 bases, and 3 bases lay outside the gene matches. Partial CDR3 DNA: TGTGCCAGCAGCTGGGGGACAGCGAACACTGAA. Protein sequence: CASSWGTANTE. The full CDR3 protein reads CASSWGTANTEAFF. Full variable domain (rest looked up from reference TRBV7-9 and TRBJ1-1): DTGVSQNPRHKITKRGQNVTFRCDPISEHNRLYWYRQTLGQGPEFLTYFQNEAQLEKSRLLSDRFSAERPKGSFSTLEIQRTEQGDSAMYLCASSWGTANTEAFFGQGTRLTVV.

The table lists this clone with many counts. CDR3 in amino acids: CASSPPRETQYF. The covered CDR3 bases are TGTGCCAGCTCACCACCGCGGGAGACC. The chain employs TRBV18 and TRBJ2-5; D gene uncertain. The CDR3 extends 3 residues past the end of the read, so its final part is completed from the germline J gene. This CDR3 spans 12 amino acids. V gave up 0 bases and J gave up 5 bases, with 4 bases separating them. The germline CDR1 and CDR2 sequences are KGHSH and LQKENI.

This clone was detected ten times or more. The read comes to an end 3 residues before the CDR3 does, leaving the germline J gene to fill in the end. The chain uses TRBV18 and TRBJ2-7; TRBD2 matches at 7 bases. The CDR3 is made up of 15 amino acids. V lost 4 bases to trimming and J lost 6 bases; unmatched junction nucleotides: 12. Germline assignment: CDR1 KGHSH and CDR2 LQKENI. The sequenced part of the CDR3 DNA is TGTGCCAGCTCACGTCTAGGGGAGGGTGGGCTCGAG. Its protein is CASSRLGEGGLE. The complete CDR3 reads CASSRLGEGGLEQYF.

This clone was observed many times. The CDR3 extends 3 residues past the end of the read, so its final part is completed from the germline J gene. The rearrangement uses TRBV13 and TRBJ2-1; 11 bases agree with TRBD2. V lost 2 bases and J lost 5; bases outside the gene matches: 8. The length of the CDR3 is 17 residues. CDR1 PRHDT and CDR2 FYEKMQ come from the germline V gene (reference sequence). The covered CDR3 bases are TGTGCCAGCAGCTTACTAGCGGGAGGTTCAACCGACAATGAG. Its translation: CASSLLAGGSTDNE. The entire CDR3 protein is CASSLLAGGSTDNEQFF.

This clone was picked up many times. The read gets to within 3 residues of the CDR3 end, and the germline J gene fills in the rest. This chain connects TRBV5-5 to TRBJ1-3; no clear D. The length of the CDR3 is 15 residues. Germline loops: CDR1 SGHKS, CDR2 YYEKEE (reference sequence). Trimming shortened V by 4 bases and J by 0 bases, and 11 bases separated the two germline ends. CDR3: CASSPVGDSGNTIYF. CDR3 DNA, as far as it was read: TGTGCCAGCAGCCCCGTCGGGGACTCTGGAAACACC.

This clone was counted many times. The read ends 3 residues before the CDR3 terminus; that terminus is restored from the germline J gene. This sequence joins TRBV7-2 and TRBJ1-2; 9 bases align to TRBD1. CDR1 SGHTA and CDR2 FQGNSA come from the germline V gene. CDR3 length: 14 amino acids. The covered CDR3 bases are TGTGCCAGCAGCTCCTGGGGGACAGGGAGCGGC. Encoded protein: CASSSWGTGSG. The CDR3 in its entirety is CASSSWGTGSGYTF. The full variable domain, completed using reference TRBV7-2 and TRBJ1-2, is GAGVSQSPSNKVTEKGKDVELRCDPISGHTALYWYRQSLGQGLEFLIYFQGNSAPDKSGLPSDRFSAERTGGSVSTLTIQRTQQEDSAVYLCASSSWGTGSGYTFGSGTRLTVV.

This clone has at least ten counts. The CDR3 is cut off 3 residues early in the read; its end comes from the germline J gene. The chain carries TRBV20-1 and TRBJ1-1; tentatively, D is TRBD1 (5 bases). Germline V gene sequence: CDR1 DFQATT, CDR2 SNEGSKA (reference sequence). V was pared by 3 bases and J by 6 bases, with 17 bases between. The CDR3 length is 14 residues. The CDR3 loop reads CSASWDVTSPEAFF. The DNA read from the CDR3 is TGCAGTGCTAGTTGGGACGTTACTAGCCCTGAA.

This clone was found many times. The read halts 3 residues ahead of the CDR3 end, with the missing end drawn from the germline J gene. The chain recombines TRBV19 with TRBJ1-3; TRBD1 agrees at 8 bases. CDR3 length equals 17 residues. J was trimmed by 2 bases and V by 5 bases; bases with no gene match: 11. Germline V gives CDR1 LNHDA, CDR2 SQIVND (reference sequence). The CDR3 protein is CASSPKGQDRAGNTIYF. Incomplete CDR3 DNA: TGTGCCAGTAGTCCGAAAGGGCAGGACAGGGCTGGAAACACC.

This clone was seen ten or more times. Incomplete CDR3 DNA: TGTGCCAGTAGTACTCGGACTGGGGTTTCGAACACCGGGGAG. Its protein is CASSTRTGVSNTGE. The complete CDR3 protein is CASSTRTGVSNTGELFF. The chain combines TRBV19 with TRBJ2-2, with D perhaps matching TRBD2 (5 bases). Read coverage stops 3 residues before the CDR3 terminus; the germline J gene supplies the remainder. V lost 4 bases, J lost 0 bases, and 15 bases lay in between. Germline loops: CDR1 LNHDA, CDR2 SQIVND (reference sequence). The CDR3 has 17 residues. The full variable domain, completed using reference TRBV19 and TRBJ2-2, is DGGITQSPKYLFRKEGQNVTLSCEQNLNHDAMYWYRQDPGQGLRLIYYSQIVNDFQKGDIAEGYSVSREKKESFPLTVTSAQKNPTAFYLCASSTRTGVSNTGELFFGEGSRLTVL.

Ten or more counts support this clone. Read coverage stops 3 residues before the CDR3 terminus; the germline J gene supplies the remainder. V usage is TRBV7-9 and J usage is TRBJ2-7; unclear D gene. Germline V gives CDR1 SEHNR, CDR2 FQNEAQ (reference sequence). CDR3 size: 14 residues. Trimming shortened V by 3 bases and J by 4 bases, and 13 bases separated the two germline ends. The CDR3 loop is CASSFTSTEYEQYF. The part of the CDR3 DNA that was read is TGTGCCAGCAGCTTCACCAGTACAGAATACGAG.

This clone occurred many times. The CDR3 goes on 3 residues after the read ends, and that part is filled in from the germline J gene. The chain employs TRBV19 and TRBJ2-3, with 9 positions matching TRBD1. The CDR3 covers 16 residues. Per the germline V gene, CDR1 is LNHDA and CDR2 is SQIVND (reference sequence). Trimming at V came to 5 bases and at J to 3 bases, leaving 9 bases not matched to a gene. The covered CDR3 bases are TGTGCCAGTAGTCTCTGGACAGGGGTGAGGACAGATACG. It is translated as CASSLWTGVRTDT. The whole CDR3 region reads CASSLWTGVRTDTQYF. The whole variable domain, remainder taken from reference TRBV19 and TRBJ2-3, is DGGITQSPKYLFRKEGQNVTLSCEQNLNHDAMYWYRQDPGQGLRLIYYSQIVNDFQKGDIAEGYSVSREKKESFPLTVTSAQKNPTAFYLCASSLWTGVRTDTQYFGPGTRLTVL.

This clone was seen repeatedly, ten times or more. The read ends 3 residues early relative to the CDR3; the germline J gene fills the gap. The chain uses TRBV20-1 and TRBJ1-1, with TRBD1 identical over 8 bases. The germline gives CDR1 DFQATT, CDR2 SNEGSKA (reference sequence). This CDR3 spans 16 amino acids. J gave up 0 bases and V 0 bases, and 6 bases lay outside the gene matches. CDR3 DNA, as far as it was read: TGCAGTGCTAGAGATACTGGGACAGGCCTGAACACTGAA. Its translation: CSARDTGTGLNTE. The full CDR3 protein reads CSARDTGTGLNTEAFF.

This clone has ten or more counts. The CDR3 protein is CSAPQYREARGTQYF. Incomplete CDR3 DNA: TGCAGTGCTCCTCAATACCGGGAAGCCAGGGGGACC. The J gene is TRBJ2-5, the V gene TRBV20-1; TRBD1 is a possible D gene (6 bases). From the germline J gene comes the end of the CDR3, since the read stops 3 residues before it. The V gene's germline CDR1 is DFQATT and CDR2 SNEGSKA (reference sequence). CDR3 length: 15 residues. V lost 5 bases and J lost 7, with 23 bases in between.

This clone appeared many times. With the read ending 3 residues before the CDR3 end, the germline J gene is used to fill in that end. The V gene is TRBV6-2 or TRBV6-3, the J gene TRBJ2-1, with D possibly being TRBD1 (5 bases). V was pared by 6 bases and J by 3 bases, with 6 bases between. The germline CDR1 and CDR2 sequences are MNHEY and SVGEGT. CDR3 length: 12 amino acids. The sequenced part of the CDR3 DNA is TGTGCCAGCAGGACAGTCTACAATGAG. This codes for CASRTVYNE. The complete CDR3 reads CASRTVYNEQFF.

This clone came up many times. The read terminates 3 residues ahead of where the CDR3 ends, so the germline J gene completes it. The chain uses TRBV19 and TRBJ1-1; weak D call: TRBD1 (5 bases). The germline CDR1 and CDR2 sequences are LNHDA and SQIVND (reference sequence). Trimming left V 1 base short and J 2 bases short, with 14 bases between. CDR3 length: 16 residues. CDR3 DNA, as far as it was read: TGTGCCAGTAGTATAGTCGGGGGGGGACTCAACACTGAA. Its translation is CASSIVGGGLNTE. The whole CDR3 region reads CASSIVGGGLNTEAFF.

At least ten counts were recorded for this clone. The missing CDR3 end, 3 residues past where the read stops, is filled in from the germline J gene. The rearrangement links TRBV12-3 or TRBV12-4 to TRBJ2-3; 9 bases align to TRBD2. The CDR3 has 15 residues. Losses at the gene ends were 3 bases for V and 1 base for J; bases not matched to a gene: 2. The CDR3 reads CASSFVAGGTDTQYF. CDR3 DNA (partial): TGTGCCAGCAGTTTTGTAGCGGGGGGCACAGATACG.

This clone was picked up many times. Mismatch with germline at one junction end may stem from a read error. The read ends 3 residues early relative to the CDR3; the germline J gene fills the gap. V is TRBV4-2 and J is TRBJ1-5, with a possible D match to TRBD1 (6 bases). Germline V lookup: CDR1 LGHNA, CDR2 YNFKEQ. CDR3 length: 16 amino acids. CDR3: CASSQDRPGERQPQHF. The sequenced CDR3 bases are TGCGCCAGCAGCCAAGATAGGCCAGGGGAGCGGCAGCCC.

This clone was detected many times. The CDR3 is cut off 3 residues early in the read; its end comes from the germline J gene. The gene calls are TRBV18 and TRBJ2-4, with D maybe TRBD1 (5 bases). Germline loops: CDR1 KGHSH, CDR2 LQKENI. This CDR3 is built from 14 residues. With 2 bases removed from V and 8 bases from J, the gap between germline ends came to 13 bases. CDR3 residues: CASSPSVGADIQYF. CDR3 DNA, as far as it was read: TGTGCCAGCTCACCATCAGTAGGGGCGGACATT.

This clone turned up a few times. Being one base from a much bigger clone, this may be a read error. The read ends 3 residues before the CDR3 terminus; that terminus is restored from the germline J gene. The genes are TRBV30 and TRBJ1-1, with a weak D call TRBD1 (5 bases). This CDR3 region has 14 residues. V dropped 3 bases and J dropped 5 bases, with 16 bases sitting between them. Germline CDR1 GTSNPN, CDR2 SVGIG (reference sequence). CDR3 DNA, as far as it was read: TGTGCCTGGAGGAGGGACTGCGCGGGGACTGAA. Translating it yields CAWRRDCAGTE. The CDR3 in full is CAWRRDCAGTEAFF.

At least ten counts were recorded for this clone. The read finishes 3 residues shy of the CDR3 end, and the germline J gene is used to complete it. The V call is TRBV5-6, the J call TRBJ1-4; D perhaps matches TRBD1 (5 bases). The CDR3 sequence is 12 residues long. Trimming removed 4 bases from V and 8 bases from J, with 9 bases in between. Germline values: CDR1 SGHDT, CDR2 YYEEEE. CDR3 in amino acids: CASSRGEEKLFF. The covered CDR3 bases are TGTGCCAGCAGCAGGGGTGAAGAAAAA.

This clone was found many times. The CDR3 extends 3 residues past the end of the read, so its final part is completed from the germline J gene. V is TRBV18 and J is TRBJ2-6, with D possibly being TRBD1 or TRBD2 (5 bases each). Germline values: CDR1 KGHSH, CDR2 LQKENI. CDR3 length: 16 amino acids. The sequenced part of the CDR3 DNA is TGTGCCAGCTCACCACCGTTCGAGGGGATGGAAGGGGTC. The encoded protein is CASSPPFEGMEGV. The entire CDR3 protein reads CASSPPFEGMEGVLTF. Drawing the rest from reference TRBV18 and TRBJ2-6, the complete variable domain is NAGVMQNPRHLVRRRGQEARLRCSPMKGHSHVYWYRQLPEEGLKFMVYLQKENIIDESGMPKERFSAEFPKEGPSILRIQQVVRGDSAAYFCASSPPFEGMEGVLTFGAGSRLTVL.

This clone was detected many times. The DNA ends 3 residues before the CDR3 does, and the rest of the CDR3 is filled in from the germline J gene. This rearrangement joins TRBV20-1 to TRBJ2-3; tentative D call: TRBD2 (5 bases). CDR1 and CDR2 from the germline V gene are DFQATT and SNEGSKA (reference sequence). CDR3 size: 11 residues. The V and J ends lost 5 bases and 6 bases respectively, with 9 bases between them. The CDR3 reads CSAATGDTQYF. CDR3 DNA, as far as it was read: TGCAGTGCTGCGACGGGGGATACG.

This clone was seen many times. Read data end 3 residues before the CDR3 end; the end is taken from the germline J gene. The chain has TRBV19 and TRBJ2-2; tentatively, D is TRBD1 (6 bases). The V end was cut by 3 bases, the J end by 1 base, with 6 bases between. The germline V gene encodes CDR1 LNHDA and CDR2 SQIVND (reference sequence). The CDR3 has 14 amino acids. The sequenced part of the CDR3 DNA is TGTGCCAGTAGTATGGGACAGAACACCGGGGAG. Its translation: CASSMGQNTGE. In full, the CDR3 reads CASSMGQNTGELFF. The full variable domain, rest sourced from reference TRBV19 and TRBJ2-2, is DGGITQSPKYLFRKEGQNVTLSCEQNLNHDAMYWYRQDPGQGLRLIYYSQIVNDFQKGDIAEGYSVSREKKESFPLTVTSAQKNPTAFYLCASSMGQNTGELFFGEGSRLTVL.

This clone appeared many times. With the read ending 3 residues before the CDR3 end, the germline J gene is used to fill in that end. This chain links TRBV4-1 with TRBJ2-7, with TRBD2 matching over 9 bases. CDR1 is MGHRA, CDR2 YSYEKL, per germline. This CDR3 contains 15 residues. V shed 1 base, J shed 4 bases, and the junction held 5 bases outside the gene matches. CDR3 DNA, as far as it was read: TGCGCCAGCAGCCAAGGAGCGGGAGGAACGTACGAG. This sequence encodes CASSQGAGGTYE. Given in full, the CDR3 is CASSQGAGGTYEQYF.

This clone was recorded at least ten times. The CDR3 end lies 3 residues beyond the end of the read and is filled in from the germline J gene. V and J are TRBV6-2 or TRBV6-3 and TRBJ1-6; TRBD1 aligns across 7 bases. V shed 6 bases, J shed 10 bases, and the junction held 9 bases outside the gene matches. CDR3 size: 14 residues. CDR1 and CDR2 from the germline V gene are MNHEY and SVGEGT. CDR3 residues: CASSRGQVGSPLHF. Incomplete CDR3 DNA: TGTGCCAGCAGCCGAGGACAGGTCGGGTCACCC.

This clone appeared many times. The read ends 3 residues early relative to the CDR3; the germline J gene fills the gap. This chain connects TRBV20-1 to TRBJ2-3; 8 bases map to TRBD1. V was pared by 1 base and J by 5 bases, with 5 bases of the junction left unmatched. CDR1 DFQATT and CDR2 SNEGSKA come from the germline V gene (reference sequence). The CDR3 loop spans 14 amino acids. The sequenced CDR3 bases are TGCAGTGCTAGAGGTCAGGGGGCCATAGATACG. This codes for CSARGQGAIDT. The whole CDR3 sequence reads CSARGQGAIDTQYF.

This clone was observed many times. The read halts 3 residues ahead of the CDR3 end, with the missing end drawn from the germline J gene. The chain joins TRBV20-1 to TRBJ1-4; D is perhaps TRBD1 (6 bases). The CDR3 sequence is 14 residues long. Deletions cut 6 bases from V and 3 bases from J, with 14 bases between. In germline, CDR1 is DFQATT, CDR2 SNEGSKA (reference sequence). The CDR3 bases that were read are TGCAGTGCGTCCGACAGGCCCGCTAATGAAAAA. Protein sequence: CSASDRPANEK. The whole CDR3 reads CSASDRPANEKLFF.